A single sample is the source of the 29 T cell receptor beta chains below, sequenced in a study of OX40 agonist ivuxolimab in advanced cancers. Repertoires were generated with immunoSEQ multiplex PCR, while TCRdb's copy carries only in-frame clones and drops some. Among more than 60,000 clones listed, roughly nine tenths were seen once. The material was CD4+ or CD8+ T cells sorted from blood, obtained in a trial of the OX40 agonist ivuxolimab. These receptors were collected from an adult with an advanced solid tumor such as melanoma, head and neck, liver or kidney cancer.

CDR3 DNA: TGTGCCTGGAGTCCTCCCAACACTGACAGTAATGAAAAACTGTTTTTT. It yields the protein CAWSPPNTDSNEKLFF. The chain combines TRBV30 with TRBJ1-4; weak D call: TRBD1 (5 bases). The CDR3 covers 16 residues. CDR1 GTSNPN and CDR2 SVGIG come from the germline V gene (reference sequence). V was cut by 2 bases and J by 4 bases, with 17 bases left in between. The complete variable domain, with remaining parts taken from reference TRBV30 and TRBJ1-4, reads SQTIHQWPATLVQPVGSPLSLECTVEGTSNPNLYWYRQAAGRGLQLLFYSVGIGQISSEVPQNLSASRPQDRQFILSSKKLLLSDSGFYLCAWSPPNTDSNEKLFFGSGTQLSVL.

This chain joins TRBV4-1 and TRBJ2-5, with D tentatively TRBD2 (5 bases). Trimming took 1 base from V and 4 from J, leaving 13 bases between them. Germline CDR1 MGHRA, CDR2 YSYEKL. There are 15 residues in the CDR3. CDR3 in amino acids: CASSQGWRSGETQYF. CDR3 in DNA: TGCGCCAGCAGCCAAGGTTGGCGGAGCGGAGAGACCCAGTACTTC.

The chain is built from TRBV7-2 and TRBJ1-5; D gene uncertain. CDR3 length equals 15 residues. V was pared by 3 bases and J by 0 bases, with 9 bases between. The germline gives CDR1 SGHTA, CDR2 FQGNSA. This CDR3 is CASSFASHSNQPQHF. For the CDR3, the DNA is TGTGCCAGCAGCTTTGCATCACATAGCAATCAGCCCCAGCATTTT.

The rearrangement links TRBV7-2 to TRBJ2-7; 14 bases agree with TRBD2. The CDR3 runs to 16 residues. J lost 7 bases, V lost 7 bases, and 12 bases had no gene match. Germline V gene sequence: CDR1 SGHTA, CDR2 FQGNSA. The CDR3 DNA reads as TGTGCCAGCACGCAGGGAGGGACTAGCGGGAGTTTGGAGCAGTACTTC. It translates to CASTQGGTSGSLEQYF.

The CDR3 loop reads CAWSVGSGQRETQYF. The CDR3 bases are TGTGCCTGGAGTGTCGGCTCAGGGCAACGGGAGACCCAGTACTTC. V usage is TRBV30 and J usage is TRBJ2-5, with a weak D call TRBD1 (5 bases). From germline, CDR1 is GTSNPN and CDR2 SVGIG (reference sequence). V lost 0 bases and J lost 5, with 16 bases in between. The CDR3 spans 15 residues.

The gene calls are TRBV28 and TRBJ1-1; 9 bases map to TRBD1. The V and J ends lost 3 bases and 4 bases, in that order; junction bases with no gene match: 6. The germline CDR1 and CDR2 sequences are MDHEN and SYDVKM. This CDR3 comprises 15 residues. This CDR3 is CASSFQTGGSTEAFF. As DNA, the CDR3 is TGTGCCAGCAGTTTCCAGACAGGGGGAAGCACTGAAGCTTTCTTT.

The CDR3 spells CASSPKKSSYEQYF. In nucleotides, the CDR3 is TGTGCCAGCAGCCCCAAAAAGAGCTCCTACGAGCAGTACTTC. This chain joins TRBV7-6 and TRBJ2-7, with D hard to call. From germline, CDR1 is SGHVS and CDR2 FNYEAQ. The V gene lost 5 bases and the J gene lost 0 bases, with 11 bases spanning the gap. This CDR3 spans 14 amino acids.

The V and J genes are TRBV7-9 and TRBJ1-1; D remains ambiguous. Germline assignment: CDR1 SEHNR and CDR2 FQNEAQ (reference sequence). CDR3 size: 13 residues. V was trimmed by 1 base and J by 1 base, leaving 4 bases between them. In DNA form, the CDR3 reads TGTGCCAGCAGCTTAGAAGCGAACACTGAAGCTTTCTTT. It encodes CASSLEANTEAFF. The full variable domain, rest sourced from reference TRBV7-9 and TRBJ1-1, is DTGVSQNPRHKITKRGQNVTFRCDPISEHNRLYWYRQTLGQGPEFLTYFQNEAQLEKSRLLSDRFSAERPKGSFSTLEIQRTEQGDSAMYLCASSLEANTEAFFGQGTRLTVV.

The chain links TRBV5-1 to TRBJ1-4; D is undetermined. This CDR3 comprises 15 residues. CDR1 is SGHRS and CDR2 is YFSETQ in the germline V gene. With 5 bases removed from V and 1 base from J, the gap between germline ends came to 12 bases. The CDR3 DNA sequence: TGCGCCAGCAGACCTTACACCGAAACTAATGAAAAACTGTTTTTT. Protein product: CASRPYTETNEKLFF.

The V and J genes are TRBV29-1 and TRBJ2-3; no clear D. Trimming left V 4 bases short and J 4 bases short, with 15 bases between. Germline V gene data show CDR1 as SQVTM and CDR2 as ANQGSEA. This CDR3 has 14 residues. DNA of the CDR3: TGCAGCGTTGCACGCACCGCACCCCCAGATACGCAGTATTTT. Protein sequence: CSVARTAPPDTQYF.

The rearrangement uses TRBV7-9 and TRBJ2-7; 12 bases are a match to TRBD2. CDR1 is SEHNR, CDR2 FQNEAQ, per germline (reference sequence). Germline trimming cut 1 base from V and 6 bases from J; bases unmatched to any gene: 4. This CDR3 contains 15 residues. The DNA for the CDR3 is TGTGCCAGCAGCTTAGGCGCTAGCGGGAGGGGCGAGCAGTACTTC. Translation gives CASSLGASGRGEQYF.

This clone has a single count. The CDR3 loop reads CASSFIETQYF. In DNA form, the CDR3 reads TGTGCCAGCAGCTTCATAGAGACCCAGTACTTC. The J gene is TRBJ2-5, the V gene TRBV5-4, with D unclear. Looked up from germline, CDR1 is SGHNT and CDR2 is YYREEE (reference sequence). The CDR3 loop spans 11 amino acids. The V end lost 2 bases, the J end lost 4 bases, and 3 bases lay between the germline ends.

A few counts support this clone. The CDR3 sequence: CASSLDYNEQFF. The DNA for the CDR3 is TGCGCCAGCAGCTTGGACTACAATGAGCAGTTCTTC. This chain uses TRBV5-1 with TRBJ2-1; D is undetermined. V was clipped by 0 bases and J by 3 bases, with 1 base between them. This CDR3 has 12 residues. Per the germline V gene, CDR1 is SGHRS and CDR2 is YFSETQ.

The count of this clone is one. V and J are TRBV23-1 and TRBJ2-1, with D maybe TRBD2 (5 bases). TRBV23-1 is an ORF; its function is uncertain. The CDR3 sequence is 15 residues long. V was trimmed by 2 bases and J by 7 bases, leaving 15 bases between them. The CDR3 DNA is TGCGCCAGCAGTCAACCGAGAGGACTGAGGAATGAGCAGTTCTTC. Its protein product is CASSQPRGLRNEQFF.

This clone was picked up one time. The rearrangement uses TRBV21-1 and TRBJ2-7; TRBD2 reflects the table's D call only, with no check against the DNA. TRBV21-1 corresponds to a pseudogene. The CDR3 extends over 14 amino acids. The CDR3 here is CASSRPGTSYEQYF. The CDR3 coding sequence is TGTGCCAGCAGCAGACCAGGGACTAGCTACGAGCAGTACTTC.

This clone appeared a single time. The chain is built from TRBV5-1 and TRBJ2-3; TRBD1 matches at 9 bases. The J segment lost 3 bases and the V segment lost 6 bases, leaving 5 bases of the junction unmatched. The germline gives CDR1 SGHRS, CDR2 YFSETQ. This CDR3 is built from 14 residues. The CDR3 reads CASTSDRGTDTQYF. The CDR3, as DNA: TGCGCCAGCACCTCGGACAGGGGAACAGATACGCAGTATTTT.

Concerning this clone: Compared with germline, one end of the junction differs, possibly owing to a read error. V gene TRBV19 combines with J gene TRBJ2-2; D gene uncertain. This CDR3 has 15 residues. Germline V gene lookup returns CDR1 LNHDA and CDR2 SQIVND (reference sequence). This chain's CDR3 is CASSPWSSDTVELFF. CDR3 nucleotides: TGTGCCAGTAGTCCCTGGAGTTCCGACACCGTGGAGCTGTTTTTT.

This chain joins TRBV10-2 and TRBJ2-7, with D possibly being TRBD2 (7 bases). V lost 1 base, J lost 11 bases, and 15 bases lay in between. The CDR3 runs to 13 residues. The germline gives CDR1 WSHSY, CDR2 SAAADI. CDR3 loop: CASSEWEGEREYF. CDR3 bases: TGCGCCAGCAGTGAGTGGGAGGGGGAGAGGGAGTACTTC.

This chain joins TRBV5-4 and TRBJ1-1; 7 bases map to TRBD1. The CDR3 covers 14 residues. V shed 4 bases, J shed 4 bases, and the junction held 7 bases outside the gene matches. Germline-derived CDR1 and CDR2 are SGHNT and YYREEE (reference sequence). CDR3 DNA sequence: TGTGCCAGCAGCGTCCAGGGGGTAGGCACTGAAGCTTTCTTT. Translation gives CASSVQGVGTEAFF.

This sequence joins TRBV5-1 and TRBJ1-1; 7 bases align to TRBD1. The germline V gene has CDR1 SGHRS and CDR2 YFSETQ. J was trimmed by 1 base and V by 5 bases; bases with no gene match: 11. This CDR3 contains 16 residues. The CDR3 is CASSDMGQLPNTEAFF. The CDR3 DNA reads as TGCGCCAGCAGTGATATGGGACAGCTCCCGAACACTGAAGCTTTCTTT. The full variable domain, completed using reference TRBV5-1 and TRBJ1-1, is KAGVTQTPRYLIKTRGQQVTLSCSPISGHRSVSWYQQTPGQGLQFLFEYFSETQRNKGNFPGRFSGRQFSNSRSEMNVSTLELGDSALYLCASSDMGQLPNTEAFFGQGTRLTVV.

Here the CDR3 reads CASSSSGQANTEAFF. For the CDR3, the DNA is TGTGCCAGCAGCTCCAGTGGACAGGCTAACACTGAAGCTTTCTTT. The chain has TRBV12-1 and TRBJ1-1; the D call TRBD1 from the table was never checked on the DNA. TRBV12-1 is a documented pseudogene. This CDR3 is 15 amino acids long.

The chain links TRBV7-3 to TRBJ2-5, with a possible D match to TRBD2 (6 bases). Germline loops: CDR1 SGHTA, CDR2 FQGTGA. The CDR3 loop spans 17 amino acids. V lost 1 base and J lost 4, with 19 bases in between. CDR3: CASSLIGSSGGGETQYF. The CDR3 region has the DNA TGTGCCAGCAGCTTAATCGGGAGTAGCGGAGGTGGAGAGACCCAGTACTTC.

This chain links TRBV10-3 with TRBJ1-2; D is undetermined. The V gene's germline CDR1 is ENHRY and CDR2 SYGVKD. Trimming removed 6 bases at V and 3 bases at J, with 23 bases between. This CDR3 spans 17 amino acids. This CDR3 reads CAIRGKRAGFLDYGYTF. The CDR3 DNA sequence: TGTGCCATCAGGGGGAAACGCGCAGGCTTCTTGGACTATGGCTACACCTTC.

The J gene is TRBJ2-7, the V gene TRBV6-5, with 7 bases that match TRBD1. CDR3 size: 14 residues. In germline, CDR1 is MNHEY, CDR2 SVGAGI. J was trimmed by 6 bases and V by 2 bases; bases with no gene match: 7. CDR3 DNA: TGTGCCAGCAGTTACCGACAGGGAAGGAGCGAGCAGTACTTC. Translating it yields CASSYRQGRSEQYF.

The chain is built from TRBV6-1 and TRBJ1-2; tentatively, D is TRBD1 (6 bases). V was pared by 5 bases and J by 6 bases, with 7 bases between. The CDR3 runs to 11 residues. Germline V gene data show CDR1 as MNHNS and CDR2 as SASEGT. CDR3 sequence: CASSYRDGYTF. The CDR3 bases are TGTGCCAGCAGTTACAGGGATGGCTACACCTTC.

V is TRBV30 and J is TRBJ2-7, with TRBD1 matching over 7 bases. V trimming: 0 bases; J trimming: 2 bases; junction bases outside the gene matches: 1. CDR1 GTSNPN and CDR2 SVGIG come from the germline V gene (reference sequence). The length of the CDR3 is 13 residues. The CDR3 here is CAWSVGTAYEQYF. The CDR3 coding sequence is TGTGCCTGGAGTGTGGGGACAGCCTACGAGCAGTACTTC.

V and J are TRBV6-5 and TRBJ2-7, with 10 bases fitting TRBD1. The CDR3 length is 15 residues. V lost 6 bases, J lost 2 bases, and 7 bases stayed unmatched. Germline V gene sequence: CDR1 MNHEY, CDR2 SVGAGI. The CDR3 loop reads CASRKPGTGAYEQYF. CDR3 DNA sequence: TGTGCCAGCAGAAAACCGGGGACAGGGGCCTACGAGCAGTACTTC.

This rearrangement joins TRBV5-4 to TRBJ2-7, with a weak D call TRBD1 (6 bases). V was clipped by 3 bases and J by 2 bases, with 15 bases between them. CDR3 length: 15 residues. The germline gives CDR1 SGHNT, CDR2 YYREEE (reference sequence). DNA for the CDR3: TGTGCCAGCAGCTGGGTGACCGAGGGGGCCTACGAGCAGTACTTC. Residues: CASSWVTEGAYEQYF.

This chain links TRBV4-1 with TRBJ2-1, with D tentatively TRBD2 (5 bases). CDR1 and CDR2 from the germline V gene are MGHRA and YSYEKL. This CDR3 has 15 residues. Trimming cost V 2 bases and J 6 bases, with 14 bases left between them. The CDR3 bases are TGCGCCAGCAGCCAAAACCCCCCGCTAGCCAATGAGCAGTTCTTC. Translating it yields CASSQNPPLANEQFF.